These 28 T cell receptor beta chains came from one sample sequenced in a study of T cells after yellow fever vaccination. Each CDR3 protein is one row after TCRdb ran MiXCR on the 5' RACE reads. Among about 85,000 distinct CDR3 sequences listed, about 14% were seen once. The specimen was CD8+ T cells not binding an NS4B(214-222) dextramer, sorted from PBMCs, collected roughly 20 days after the first yellow fever vaccination. Receptor source: a man between 18 and 29 years old who received the YFV17D yellow fever vaccine.

On this clonotype: One end of the junction varies from germline; a read error may be responsible. The V call is TRBV20-1, the J call TRBJ2-7; D is perhaps TRBD1 (6 bases). Germline-derived CDR1 and CDR2 are DFQATT and SNEGSKA (reference sequence). The CDR3 is 13 residues long. In DNA form, the CDR3 reads TGCAGCGCTAGGGCAGGGGAACCCTACGAGCAGTACTTC. Amino acid sequence: CSARAGEPYEQYF.

The chain is built from TRBV15 and TRBJ2-7, with a weak D call TRBD2 (5 bases). Germline values: CDR1 LNHNV, CDR2 YYDKDF (reference sequence). V gave up 0 bases and J gave up 3 bases, with 9 bases separating them. The CDR3 consists of 14 residues. CDR3 sequence reads: CATSREGGSYEQYF. CDR3 sequence (DNA): TGTGCCACCAGCAGAGAAGGAGGCAGCTACGAGCAGTACTTC.

Of note for this clonotype: Just one base apart from a much larger clone, this may be a read error. The chain links TRBV7-2 to TRBJ2-4, with TRBD2 matching 7 bases. Germline assignment: CDR1 SGHTA and CDR2 FQGNSA. The CDR3 runs to 15 residues. V gave up 0 bases and J gave up 7 bases; unmatched junction bases: 6. CDR3 coding DNA: TGTGCCAGCAGCTTAGCCGGGACTAAAAATAACATTCAGTACTTC. It translates to CASSLAGTKNNIQYF.

This clonotype was detected only a few times. The V and J genes are TRBV7-7 and TRBJ2-5, with 8 bases matching TRBD2. Germline values: CDR1 SSHAT, CDR2 FNYEAQ (reference sequence). The CDR3 has 14 amino acids. V shed 3 bases, J shed 10 bases, and the junction held 10 bases outside the gene matches. Here the CDR3 reads CASSFKAGAVNQYF. The CDR3 nucleotides read TGTGCCAGCAGCTTTAAAGCGGGGGCCGTGAACCAGTACTTC.

The table lists this clonotype with a few counts. The chain couples TRBV4-3 to TRBJ2-3; maybe TRBD2 (5 bases). Germline V lookup: CDR1 LGHNA, CDR2 YSLEER. Trimming removed 0 bases from V and 1 base from J, with 14 bases in between. The CDR3 totals 17 residues. Here the CDR3 DNA reads TGCGCCAGCAGCCAAGATAGCCGGGGATGGGGCACAGATACGCAGTATTTT. Translating gives CASSQDSRGWGTDTQYF.

A few counts support this clonotype. The chain recombines TRBV11-2 with TRBJ2-5; 8 bases are shared with TRBD1. Germline values: CDR1 SGHAT, CDR2 FQNNGV. This CDR3 spans 16 amino acids. The trim removed 1 base at V and 1 base at J, leaving 5 bases unmatched. CDR3 sequence (DNA): TGTGCCAGCAGCTTAGCAACAGGGGGGAGCCAAGAGACCCAGTACTTC. This sequence encodes CASSLATGGSQETQYF.

In nucleotides, the CDR3 is TGTGCCAGCAGTCTAGTAGCAGTGGCAGTTGATACGCAGTATTTT. It translates to CASSLVAVAVDTQYF. V is TRBV3-1 and J is TRBJ2-3, with D unresolved. This CDR3 has 15 amino acids. Per germline, CDR1 LGHDT and CDR2 YNNKEL (reference sequence). V lost 6 bases to trimming and J lost 6 bases, with 19 bases between them.

The chain couples TRBV9 to TRBJ2-3; no firm D call. Germline V lookup: CDR1 SGDLS, CDR2 YYNGEE. The CDR3 spans 15 residues. Trimming shortened V by 0 bases and J by 2 bases, and 10 bases separated the two germline ends. The CDR3 nucleotides read TGTGCCAGCAGCGTAGCTTACGGAAACACAGATACGCAGTATTTT. Its protein is CASSVAYGNTDTQYF.

The chain uses TRBV11-1 and TRBJ2-4, with 12 bases aligning to TRBD2. The CDR3 loop spans 18 amino acids. Germline V lookup: CDR1 SGHAT, CDR2 FQDESV (reference sequence). Trimming cost V 3 bases and J 5 bases; bases outside gene matches: 11. CDR3 in amino acids: CASSFAQTSGGPENIQYF. The CDR3 DNA sequence: TGTGCCAGCAGCTTCGCCCAAACTAGCGGGGGGCCGGAAAACATTCAGTACTTC.

This clonotype occurred a few times. The chain couples TRBV6-2 or TRBV6-3 to TRBJ2-3; possibly TRBD1 for D (6 bases). The CDR3 runs to 17 residues. With 0 bases removed from V and 1 base from J, the gap between germline ends came to 14 bases. Germline assignment: CDR1 MNHEY and CDR2 SVGEGT. The CDR3 loop is CASSYSVIGGRTDTQYF. The CDR3 DNA is TGTGCCAGCAGTTACTCGGTCATAGGGGGACGCACAGATACGCAGTATTTT.

This clonotype showed up many times. This sequence joins TRBV29-1 and TRBJ2-7, with 8 bases fitting TRBD2. The germline V gene encodes CDR1 SQVTM and CDR2 ANQGSEA. V gave up 6 bases and J gave up 2 bases; unmatched junction bases: 6. The CDR3 is made up of 13 amino acids. CDR3 sequence: CSVAYSGAYEQYF. CDR3 sequence (DNA): TGCAGCGTCGCTTATAGCGGGGCCTACGAGCAGTACTTC.

The chain couples TRBV30 to TRBJ1-4; no definite D call. Trimming stripped 3 bases from V and 7 bases from J, with 6 bases between. The CDR3 has 11 residues. Germline assignment: CDR1 GTSNPN and CDR2 SVGIG (reference sequence). CDR3: CAWRRTEKLFF. In DNA form, the CDR3 reads TGTGCCTGGAGACGAACTGAAAAACTGTTTTTT.

In its sample, this clonotype was seen a few times. The J gene is TRBJ1-1, the V gene TRBV29-1; TRBD1 is a possible D gene (6 bases). This CDR3 is built from 13 residues. V dropped 4 bases and J dropped 6 bases, with 15 bases sitting between them. The germline V gene has CDR1 SQVTM and CDR2 ANQGSEA. Here the CDR3 reads CSVGAGARAEAFF. In DNA, the CDR3 is TGCAGCGTTGGGGCGGGGGCCAGGGCTGAAGCTTTCTTT.

This chain connects TRBV4-3 to TRBJ2-7, with 7 bases matching TRBD2. V lost 0 bases, J lost 0 bases, and 2 bases stayed unmatched. The V gene's germline CDR1 is LGHNA and CDR2 YSLEER. The length of the CDR3 is 15 residues. CDR3 residues: CASSQDLAASYEQYF. Here the CDR3 DNA reads TGCGCCAGCAGCCAAGACCTAGCGGCCTCCTACGAGCAGTACTTC.

This chain joins TRBV3-1 and TRBJ2-1; TRBD1 is a possible D gene (6 bases). The CDR3 consists of 12 residues. The germline gives CDR1 LGHDT, CDR2 YNNKEL (reference sequence). V lost 4 bases to trimming and J lost 8 bases, with 9 bases between them. CDR3 in amino acids: CASSPGAHEQFF. Written as DNA, the CDR3 is TGTGCCAGCAGCCCAGGGGCGCATGAGCAGTTCTTC.

V and J are TRBV20-1 and TRBJ2-2, with 10 bases matching TRBD2. Trimming at V came to 0 bases and at J to 6 bases, leaving 7 bases not matched to a gene. Germline V gives CDR1 DFQATT, CDR2 SNEGSKA (reference sequence). There are 16 residues in the CDR3. The CDR3 DNA follows: TGCAGTGCTAGAGATTTCACTAGCGGGGTCTCCGGGGAGCTGTTTTTT. This sequence encodes CSARDFTSGVSGELFF.

The CDR3 protein is CASSQDSAGTEAFF. CDR3 bases: TGCGCCAGCAGCCAAGATAGCGCAGGCACTGAAGCTTTCTTT. The V call is TRBV4-1, the J call TRBJ1-1; no firm D call. The V end was cut by 0 bases, the J end by 4 bases, with 9 bases between. CDR1 MGHRA and CDR2 YSYEKL come from the germline V gene. This CDR3 spans 14 amino acids.

The table lists this clonotype with a few counts. The chain links TRBV7-2 to TRBJ1-1; D unresolved. V was clipped by 1 base and J by 7 bases, with 7 bases between them. Looked up from germline, CDR1 is SGHTA and CDR2 is FQGNSA. This CDR3 is built from 12 residues. CDR3 in amino acids: CASSLGAVEAFF. The CDR3, as DNA: TGTGCCAGCAGCTTAGGTGCAGTTGAAGCTTTCTTT.

J is TRBJ2-1 and V is TRBV6-2 or TRBV6-3, with 8 bases aligning to TRBD2. The germline V gene encodes CDR1 MNHEY and CDR2 SVGEGT. Unmatched junction bases numbered 15, after V lost 7 bases and J lost 7 bases. The CDR3 loop spans 16 amino acids. CDR3 nucleotides: TGTGCCAGCACCACGGGGAGGCGGGGGGCCTGGAATGAGCAGTTCTTC. It is translated as CASTTGRRGAWNEQFF.

This chain connects TRBV4-3 to TRBJ1-1, with D unresolved. The ends were cut back, 3 bases at V and 1 base at J, with 6 bases in the middle. CDR1 is LGHNA and CDR2 is YSLEER in the germline V gene. The CDR3 has 13 residues. The CDR3 DNA follows: TGCGCCAGCAGCCAGTCAGGGAACACTGAAGCTTTCTTT. Encoded protein: CASSQSGNTEAFF.

V is TRBV5-4 and J is TRBJ2-1; TRBD1 might be the D (5 bases). This CDR3 has 16 amino acids. The ends were cut back, 4 bases at V and 4 bases at J, with 18 bases in the middle. Germline V CDR1 and CDR2: SGHNT, YYREEE (reference sequence). This CDR3 is CASSTLSGKRYNEQFF. For the CDR3, the DNA is TGTGCCAGCAGCACCCTCTCAGGGAAACGATACAATGAGCAGTTCTTC.

The chain uses TRBV7-8 and TRBJ1-1, with D uncertain. The germline gives CDR1 SGHVS, CDR2 FQNEAQ. Trimming removed 3 bases from V and 4 bases from J, with 9 bases in between. The CDR3 is made up of 13 amino acids. The CDR3 nucleotides are TGTGCCAGCAGCTTGGGCCTCAGCACTGAAGCTTTCTTT. Protein product: CASSLGLSTEAFF. The whole variable domain, filled in from reference TRBV7-8 and TRBJ1-1, reads GAGVSQSPRYKVAKRGQDVALRCDPISGHVSLFWYQQALGQGPEFLTYFQNEAQLDKSGLPSDRFFAERPEGSVSTLKIQRTQQEDSAVYLCASSLGLSTEAFFGQGTRLTVV.

Only a few counts were recorded for this clonotype. This chain links TRBV7-8 with TRBJ1-5; the D gene is possibly TRBD1 (6 bases). The CDR3 has 16 residues. Between the trimmed V and J ends, which lost 2 bases and 2 bases, there was a span of 13 bases. Germline values: CDR1 SGHVS, CDR2 FQNEAQ. CDR3 protein: CASSLHGGLGNQPQHF. DNA for the CDR3: TGTGCCAGCAGCTTACACGGGGGGCTGGGCAATCAGCCCCAGCATTTT.

This clonotype was found a few times. The chain couples TRBV27 to TRBJ1-5; D possibly corresponds to TRBD1 (6 bases). Germline V gene lookup returns CDR1 MNHEY and CDR2 SMNVEV (reference sequence). There are 15 residues in the CDR3. V shed 8 bases and J shed 5 bases, with 19 bases lying between them. The CDR3 sequence: CASRTALGGDQPQHF. CDR3 nucleotides: TGTGCCAGCCGAACGGCCCTCGGGGGCGATCAGCCCCAGCATTTT.

This clonotype was picked up a small number of times. The DNA of the CDR3 is TGTGCCAGCAGCCAAGCGACAGGGTCGAACACTGAAGCTTTCTTT. Its protein product is CASSQATGSNTEAFF. The chain uses TRBV3-1 and TRBJ1-1; 7 bases match TRBD1. The V gene end was trimmed by 1 base and the J gene end by 1 base; junction bases not matched to a gene: 3. In germline, CDR1 is LGHDT, CDR2 YNNKEL (reference sequence). The length of the CDR3 is 15 residues.

This clonotype was counted a few times. The J gene is TRBJ2-1, the V gene TRBV19; 8 bases agree with TRBD1. The CDR3 runs to 16 residues. Germline V CDR1 and CDR2: LNHDA, SQIVND (reference sequence). Unmatched junction bases numbered 11, after V lost 6 bases and J lost 4 bases. The CDR3 DNA sequence: TGTGCCAGTAGCCCTCATCGGACAGGGCTTTACAATGAGCAGTTCTTC. Translating it yields CASSPHRTGLYNEQFF.

This clonotype occurred a few times. This chain uses TRBV12-3 or TRBV12-4 with TRBJ2-1; D unresolved. CDR3 length equals 17 residues. The V end was cut by 6 bases, the J end by 0 bases, with 18 bases between. This chain's CDR3 is CASSNTGPSNSYNEQFF. CDR3 nucleotides: TGTGCCAGCAGCAATACCGGGCCTTCGAACTCCTACAATGAGCAGTTCTTC.

Ten or more counts support this clonotype. V is TRBV19 and J is TRBJ2-2, with 8 positions matching TRBD1. Trimming removed 0 bases from V and 7 bases from J; junction bases left unmatched: 4. Per germline, CDR1 LNHDA and CDR2 SQIVND (reference sequence). This CDR3 has 15 amino acids. The CDR3, as DNA: TGTGCCAGTAGTATAGAGGACAGGGTAAACGGGGAGCTGTTTTTT. This codes for CASSIEDRVNGELFF. Full variable domain (outside the CDR3, taken from reference TRBV19 and TRBJ2-2): DGGITQSPKYLFRKEGQNVTLSCEQNLNHDAMYWYRQDPGQGLRLIYYSQIVNDFQKGDIAEGYSVSREKKESFPLTVTSAQKNPTAFYLCASSIEDRVNGELFFGEGSRLTVL.